What follows are 32 T cell receptor beta chains derived from one specimen sequenced in a study of cytomegalovirus exposure and HLA in healthy donors. PCR involved 60 Vbeta and 13 Jbeta primers. TCRdb's copy holds only in-frame clones and misses some; the assay was immunoSEQ multiplex PCR. This sample has roughly 110,000 clones, with about 72% found just once. Sequenced material: PBMCs. The receptors shown here come from a man younger than 35 in good health and CMV-seronegative.

The genes are TRBV28 and TRBJ2-7; 8 bases line up with TRBD1. This CDR3 is 15 amino acids long. V lost 6 bases to trimming and J lost 2 bases; unmatched junction nucleotides: 9. Per germline, CDR1 MDHEN and CDR2 SYDVKM. CDR3 DNA sequence: TGTGCCAGCAGGCGGCAGGGGGCTGGCGCCTACGAGCAGTACTTC. This encodes CASRRQGAGAYEQYF.

The chain uses TRBV14 and TRBJ1-6, with D tentatively TRBD1 (6 bases). There are 13 residues in the CDR3. V dropped 4 bases and J dropped 9 bases, with 10 bases sitting between them. The germline V gene has CDR1 SGHDN and CDR2 FVKESK. The CDR3 DNA reads TGTGCCAGCAGCCGGGGAGGGGGTTCACCCCTCCACTTT. It specifies CASSRGGGSPLHF.

The chain combines TRBV2 with TRBJ1-1; no clear D. This CDR3 region has 13 residues. Per germline, CDR1 SNHLY and CDR2 FYNNEI. Trimming took 10 bases from V and 2 from J, leaving 14 bases between them. The CDR3 DNA follows: TGTGCCACCGTTAGAAACCAAAACACTGAAGCTTTCTTT. Translation gives CATVRNQNTEAFF.

Points on this clone: One junction end does not reproduce the germline sequence, and a read error may be involved. This chain uses TRBV7-9 with TRBJ2-7, with TRBD1 identical over 9 bases. The germline V gene has CDR1 SEHNR and CDR2 FQNEAQ (reference sequence). This CDR3 has 16 amino acids. The CDR3 region has the DNA TGTTCCAGCAGCTTAGTCCCCGGGACAGGGAACCACGAGCAGTACTTC. Protein sequence: CSSSLVPGTGNHEQYF.

The genes are TRBV4-3 and TRBJ1-2, with TRBD1 matching over 7 bases. This CDR3 has 17 amino acids. Germline V gives CDR1 LGHNA, CDR2 YSLEER. V gave up 2 bases and J gave up 6 bases; unmatched junction bases: 15. This CDR3 reads CASSQSPLTGKENGYTF. CDR3 nucleotide sequence: TGCGCCAGCAGCCAATCACCGTTGACAGGGAAGGAGAATGGCTACACCTTC.

The V and J genes are TRBV18 and TRBJ2-1; D not certain. Between the trimmed V and J ends, which lost 3 bases and 3 bases, there was a span of 12 bases. Germline-derived CDR1 and CDR2 are KGHSH and LQKENI. The CDR3 runs 15 residues. Here the CDR3 reads CASSPGLAFYNEQFF. The DNA of the CDR3 is TGTGCCAGCTCACCTGGCCTGGCCTTCTACAATGAGCAGTTCTTC.

V and J are TRBV4-2 and TRBJ1-4; 10 nucleotides agree with TRBD1. The CDR3 is made up of 19 amino acids. J lost 3 bases, V lost 0 bases, and 10 bases had no gene match. Germline V CDR1 and CDR2: LGHNA, YNFKEQ. DNA of the CDR3: TGTGCCAGCAGCCAAGATCCTTTGACAGGGGGCCCCCCTAATGAAAAACTGTTTTTT. It is translated as CASSQDPLTGGPPNEKLFF.

The chain is built from TRBV5-1 and TRBJ1-2, with a weak D call TRBD1 (6 bases). Trimming took 1 base from V and 7 from J, leaving 14 bases between them. The CDR3 totals 14 residues. Germline assignment: CDR1 SGHRS and CDR2 YFSETQ. The CDR3 sequence is CASSLLPTGSGYTF. The CDR3 DNA reads TGCGCCAGCAGCTTGTTACCCACAGGGAGTGGCTACACCTTC.

This sequence joins TRBV5-4 and TRBJ2-7, with TRBD2 matching over 10 bases. Germline V CDR1 and CDR2: SGHNT, YYREEE (reference sequence). The CDR3 runs 15 residues. Trimming at V came to 4 bases and at J to 0 bases, leaving 4 bases not matched to a gene. The CDR3 protein is CASSGGLADSYEQYF. In DNA form, the CDR3 reads TGTGCCAGCAGCGGCGGACTAGCGGACTCCTACGAGCAGTACTTC. The variable domain in full, completed from reference TRBV5-4 and TRBJ2-7, reads ETGVTQSPTHLIKTRGQQVTLRCSSQSGHNTVSWYQQALGQGPQFIFQYYREEENGRGNFPPRFSGLQFPNYSSELNVNALELDDSALYLCASSGGLADSYEQYFGPGTRLTVT.

With regard to this clone: Other DNA sequences in the same sample also yield this CDR3. The J gene is TRBJ1-1, the V gene TRBV6-5; D is possibly TRBD1 (6 bases). The germline V gene encodes CDR1 MNHEY and CDR2 SVGAGI. The CDR3 consists of 15 residues. V lost 0 bases to trimming and J lost 5 bases, with 13 bases between them. The CDR3 region has the DNA TGTGCCAGCAGTTACTCGGTACAGGGAAGGACTGAAGCTTTCTTT. This encodes CASSYSVQGRTEAFF.

The chain is built from TRBV7-9 and TRBJ1-1; 8 bases are a match to TRBD1. This CDR3 is 14 amino acids long. Trimming at V came to 2 bases and at J to 5 bases, leaving 4 bases not matched to a gene. Germline CDR1 and CDR2: SEHNR and FQNEAQ (reference sequence). Here the CDR3 reads CASSLNRGSTEAFF. The DNA for the CDR3 is TGTGCCAGCAGCTTAAACAGGGGGTCGACTGAAGCTTTCTTT.

The chain employs TRBV4-2 and TRBJ1-5; D perhaps matches TRBD1 (6 bases). The germline gives CDR1 LGHNA, CDR2 YNFKEQ. This CDR3 is built from 15 residues. The V end was cut by 5 bases, the J end by 6 bases, with 17 bases between. In DNA form, the CDR3 reads TGTGCCAGCAGCTATCATTACAGGGATACTCAGCCCCAGCATTTT. This gives the protein CASSYHYRDTQPQHF.

This sequence joins TRBV9 and TRBJ2-2; D is ambiguous. There are 14 residues in the CDR3. With 4 bases removed from V and 1 base from J, the gap between germline ends came to 8 bases. From germline, CDR1 is SGDLS and CDR2 YYNGEE. As DNA, the CDR3 is TGTGCCAGCAGCCAAGGCGGGAACACCGGGGAGCTGTTTTTT. It yields the protein CASSQGGNTGELFF.

The rearrangement links TRBV7-9 to TRBJ1-4, with a weak D call TRBD1 (6 bases). The CDR3 runs to 14 residues. The germline gives CDR1 SEHNR, CDR2 FQNEAQ (reference sequence). The V gene lost 4 bases and the J gene lost 5 bases, with 11 bases spanning the gap. The CDR3 coding sequence is TGTGCCAGCAGCTCAGACAGGCTAAATGAAAAACTGTTTTTT. Translated: CASSSDRLNEKLFF.

The rearrangement links TRBV6-4 to TRBJ1-6; no clear D. The CDR3 is 15 residues long. V lost 6 bases, J lost 6 bases, and 15 bases lay in between. From germline, CDR1 is MRHNA and CDR2 SNTAGT. DNA for the CDR3: TGTGCCAGCAGCCCTAACCTGCTACCTAATTCACCCCTCCACTTT. Its translation is CASSPNLLPNSPLHF.

This chain joins TRBV5-6 and TRBJ1-2; tentatively, D is TRBD1 (6 bases). The V gene lost 0 bases and the J gene lost 0 bases, with 12 bases spanning the gap. The germline V gene encodes CDR1 SGHDT and CDR2 YYEEEE. The CDR3 runs to 16 residues. The DNA for the CDR3 is TGTGCCAGCAGCTTGGGCTACAGGGCTACTAACTATGGCTACACCTTC. Translated, it gives CASSLGYRATNYGYTF.

The chain recombines TRBV11-3 with TRBJ2-5; 8 bases map to TRBD1. Germline loops: CDR1 SGHNT, CDR2 YENEEA. The CDR3 runs 15 residues. The V gene end was trimmed by 0 bases and the J gene end by 1 base; junction bases not matched to a gene: 1. Here the CDR3 DNA reads TGTGCCAGCAGCTTAGACAGGGGGCGCCAAGAGACCCAGTACTTC. This sequence encodes CASSLDRGRQETQYF.

The rearrangement uses TRBV7-8 and TRBJ1-5; D gene uncertain. The CDR3 has 14 amino acids. CDR1 is SGHVS, CDR2 FQNEAQ, per germline. Between the trimmed V and J ends, which lost 4 bases and 8 bases, there was a span of 15 bases. The CDR3 DNA reads TGTGCCAGCAGCTCACAACGTTTCGGAGAGCCCCAGCATTTT. This encodes CASSSQRFGEPQHF.

J is TRBJ2-1 and V is TRBV5-4, with D perhaps TRBD1 (5 bases). Germline lookup yields CDR1 SGHNT and CDR2 YYREEE (reference sequence). Trimming left V 0 bases short and J 1 base short, with 11 bases between. The CDR3 totals 16 residues. The CDR3 coding sequence is TGTGCCAGCAGCTTGGAGTTGGCAGGGTCCTACAATGAGCAGTTCTTC. Translation gives CASSLELAGSYNEQFF.

Comments on this clone: The CDR3 carries no conserved terminal phenylalanine or tryptophan, so it likely arises from a read error. The chain recombines TRBV7-9 with TRBJ1-2, with a weak D call TRBD1 (6 bases). Germline V gene lookup returns CDR1 SEHNR and CDR2 FQNEAQ (reference sequence). This CDR3 spans 12 amino acids. CDR3 bases: TGTTCCAGCAGGGCCACAGGGTTTGGCTACACCCTC. This gives the protein CSSRATGFGYTL.

This chain joins TRBV5-1 and TRBJ2-3; the match to TRBD2 covers 11 bases. From germline, CDR1 is SGHRS and CDR2 YFSETQ. The V gene end was trimmed by 4 bases and the J gene end by 8 bases; junction bases not matched to a gene: 3. This CDR3 comprises 13 residues. The chain's CDR3 is CASSPGLAGTQYF. In nucleotides, the CDR3 is TGCGCCAGCAGCCCAGGACTAGCGGGTACGCAGTATTTT.

This chain connects TRBV5-6 to TRBJ2-2; D may be TRBD2 (6 bases). The CDR3 consists of 14 residues. V was cut by 3 bases and J by 6 bases, with 12 bases left in between. CDR1 and CDR2 from the germline V gene are SGHDT and YYEEEE. CDR3 loop: CASSSAGTSGELFF. DNA for the CDR3: TGTGCCAGCAGCTCCGCCGGGACTTCCGGGGAGCTGTTTTTT.

V gene TRBV7-9 combines with J gene TRBJ2-5, with 9 bases identical to TRBD2. The V segment lost 5 bases and the J segment 3 bases; nucleotides outside the gene matches: 7. The CDR3 is 15 residues long. Germline CDR1 and CDR2: SEHNR and FQNEAQ (reference sequence). CDR3 protein: CASSPRLAVEETQYF. The CDR3 coding sequence is TGTGCCAGCAGCCCCCGACTAGCGGTGGAAGAGACCCAGTACTTC.

V gene TRBV4-2 combines with J gene TRBJ2-7, with TRBD1 matching over 11 bases. Losses at the gene ends were 0 bases for V and 3 bases for J; bases not matched to a gene: 4. Germline V gene sequence: CDR1 LGHNA, CDR2 YNFKEQ. The CDR3 consists of 16 residues. The CDR3 coding sequence is TGTGCCAGCAGCCAAGAAACCGGGACAGGGGGCTACGAGCAGTACTTC. Translated, it gives CASSQETGTGGYEQYF.

This rearrangement joins TRBV6-1 to TRBJ1-1; D uncertain. The length of the CDR3 is 15 residues. Germline V CDR1 and CDR2: MNHNS, SASEGT. Trimming took 6 bases from V and 6 from J, leaving 20 bases between them. The DNA of the CDR3 is TGTGCCAGCAGGCTTTTCCGGGGTCCTGAGTCTGAAGCTTTCTTT. This translates into CASRLFRGPESEAFF.

The chain is built from TRBV4-2 and TRBJ1-2; 9 positions agree with TRBD1. The CDR3 spans 14 residues. V shed 5 bases and J 5 bases; nucleotides not matched to a gene: 6. Germline CDR1 is LGHNA and CDR2 is YNFKEQ. Written as DNA, the CDR3 is TGTGCCAGCAGCTCCGGGACAGGGTTATATGGCTACACCTTC. Protein sequence: CASSSGTGLYGYTF.

This chain joins TRBV5-4 and TRBJ1-3; TRBD1 aligns across 8 bases. V shed 4 bases, J shed 4 bases, and the junction held 4 bases outside the gene matches. Germline V gene lookup returns CDR1 SGHNT and CDR2 YYREEE (reference sequence). The CDR3 extends over 14 amino acids. The CDR3 DNA reads TGTGCCAGCAGCGCCACAGGGGGAGGAAACACCATATATTTT. This gives the protein CASSATGGGNTIYF.

The chain joins TRBV7-6 to TRBJ2-2, with a tentative D call TRBD1 (5 bases). The length of the CDR3 is 14 residues. V shed 5 bases and J shed 1 base, with 8 bases lying between them. Germline V gives CDR1 SGHVS, CDR2 FNYEAQ. CDR3 loop: CASSVRVNTGELFF. The CDR3 coding sequence is TGTGCCAGCAGCGTCAGGGTGAACACCGGGGAGCTGTTTTTT. Full variable domain (missing parts from reference TRBV7-6 and TRBJ2-2): GAGVSQSPRYKVTKRGQDVALRCDPISGHVSLYWYRQALGQGPEFLTYFNYEAQQDKSGLPNDRFSAERPEGSISTLTIQRTEQRDSAMYRCASSVRVNTGELFFGEGSRLTVL.

The chain has TRBV2 and TRBJ2-1; possibly TRBD2 for D (5 bases). Germline CDR1 SNHLY, CDR2 FYNNEI. Trimming stripped 3 bases from V and 5 bases from J, with 8 bases between. The CDR3 contains 13 residues. CDR3 DNA sequence: TGTGCCAGCAGTGACGCCGGGGACAATGAGCAGTTCTTC. It is translated as CASSDAGDNEQFF. Full variable domain (rest looked up from reference TRBV2 and TRBJ2-1): EPEVTQTPSHQVTQMGQEVILRCVPISNHLYFYWYRQILGQKVEFLVSFYNNEISEKSEIFDDQFSVERPDGSNFTLKIRSTKLEDSAMYFCASSDAGDNEQFFGPGTRLTVL.

This sequence joins TRBV4-1 and TRBJ1-1, with 7 bases that match TRBD1. With 0 bases clipped from V and 4 bases from J, the junction kept 8 bases outside the gene matches. CDR3 length: 16 residues. The V gene's germline CDR1 is MGHRA and CDR2 YSYEKL. CDR3 in DNA: TGCGCCAGCAGCCAAGATGGCCAGGGGGGTTCCACTGAAGCTTTCTTT. This sequence encodes CASSQDGQGGSTEAFF.

The chain recombines TRBV6-6 with TRBJ2-7; 9 bases match TRBD1. From germline, CDR1 is MNHNY and CDR2 SVGAGI (reference sequence). The CDR3 has 14 amino acids. J gave up 3 bases and V 6 bases, and 6 bases lay outside the gene matches. The CDR3 nucleotides are TGTGCCAGCAGGGCCGGGACAGGGTACTACGAGCAGTACTTC. This codes for CASRAGTGYYEQYF.

The DNA for the CDR3 is TGTGCCAGCGGGCCAGGGGGCCGCTATGGCTACACCTTC. Translation: CASGPGGRYGYTF. The chain has TRBV6-1 and TRBJ1-2; 8 nucleotides align to TRBD1. Germline V gene data show CDR1 as MNHNS and CDR2 as SASEGT. Unmatched junction bases numbered 6, after V lost 8 bases and J lost 4 bases. The CDR3 contains 13 residues.